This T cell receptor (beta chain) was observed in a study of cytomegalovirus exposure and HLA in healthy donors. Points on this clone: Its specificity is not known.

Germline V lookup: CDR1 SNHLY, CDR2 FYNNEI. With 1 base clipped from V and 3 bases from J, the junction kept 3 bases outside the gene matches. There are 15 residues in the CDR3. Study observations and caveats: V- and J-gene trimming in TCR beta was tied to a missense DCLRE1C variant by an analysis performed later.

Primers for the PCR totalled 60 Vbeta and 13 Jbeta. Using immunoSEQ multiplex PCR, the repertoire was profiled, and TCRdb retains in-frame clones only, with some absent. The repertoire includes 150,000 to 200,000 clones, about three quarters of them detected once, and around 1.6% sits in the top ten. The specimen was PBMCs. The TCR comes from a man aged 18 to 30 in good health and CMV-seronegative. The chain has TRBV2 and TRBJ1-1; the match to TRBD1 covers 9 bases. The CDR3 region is CASSEGTGVHTEAFF. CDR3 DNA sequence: TGTGCCAGCAGTGAAGGGACAGGGGTCCACACTGAAGCTTTCTTT.